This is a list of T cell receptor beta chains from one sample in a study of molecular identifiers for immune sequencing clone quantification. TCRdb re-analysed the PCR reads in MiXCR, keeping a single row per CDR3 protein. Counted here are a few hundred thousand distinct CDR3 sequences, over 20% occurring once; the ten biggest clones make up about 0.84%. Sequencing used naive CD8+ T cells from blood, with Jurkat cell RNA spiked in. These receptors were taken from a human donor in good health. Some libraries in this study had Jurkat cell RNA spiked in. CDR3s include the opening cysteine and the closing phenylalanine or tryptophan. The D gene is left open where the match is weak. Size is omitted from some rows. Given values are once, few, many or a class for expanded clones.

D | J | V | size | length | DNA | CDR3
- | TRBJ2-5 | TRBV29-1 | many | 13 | TGCAGCGTTGGGGGGTTGGTCCAAGAGACCCAGTACTTC | CSVGGLVQETQYF
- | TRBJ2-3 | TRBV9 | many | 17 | TGTGCCAGCAGCGTAGAGGGCACGGGGGCTAACACAGATACGCAGTATTTT | CASSVEGTGANTDTQYF
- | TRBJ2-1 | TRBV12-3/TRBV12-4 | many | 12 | TGTGCCAGCAGTTGGGAATCTAGCCTGTTGTTCTTC | CASSWESSLLFF
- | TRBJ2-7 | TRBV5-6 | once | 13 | TGTGCCAGCGGCTTGGCAGCCCCCTACGAGCAGTACTTC | CASGLAAPYEQYF
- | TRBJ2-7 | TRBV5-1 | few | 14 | TGCGCCAGCAGCCCCCGGATAGGTACCTACGAGCAGTACTTC | CASSPRIGTYEQYF
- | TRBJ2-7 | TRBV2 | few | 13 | TGTGCCAGCAGTGACTCGGGGGACTACGAGCAGTACTTC | CASSDSGDYEQYF
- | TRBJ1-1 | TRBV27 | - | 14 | TGTGCCGGCAGTCCCGGGACAACGAACACTGAAGCTTTCTTT | CAGSPGTTNTEAFF
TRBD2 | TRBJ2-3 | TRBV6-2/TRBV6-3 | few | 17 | TGTGCCAGCAGTTACTCGGGGATAGCGGGTTTCACAGATACGCAGTATTTT | CASSYSGIAGFTDTQYF
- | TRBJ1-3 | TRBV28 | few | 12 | TGTGCCAGCCTCGGGGCTGGAAACACCATATATTTT | CASLGAGNTIYF
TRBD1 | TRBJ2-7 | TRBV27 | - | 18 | TGTGCCAGCAGTTTATTATCCTCCGGACAGGGGGCAATCTACGAGCAGTACTTC | CASSLLSSGQGAIYEQYF
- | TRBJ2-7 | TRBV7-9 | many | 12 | TGTGCCAGCAGTTTAAAGGGATACGAGCAGTACTTC | CASSLKGYEQYF
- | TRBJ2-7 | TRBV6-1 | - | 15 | TGTGCCAGCAGTGAAAGGGTAGGAACATCCTACGAGCAGTACTTC | CASSERVGTSYEQYF
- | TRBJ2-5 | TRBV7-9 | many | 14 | TGTGCCAGCAGCACGCTGGACAGTCAAGAGACCCAGTACTTC | CASSTLDSQETQYF
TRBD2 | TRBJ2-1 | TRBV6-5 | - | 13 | TGTGCGTCATATGTTAGCGGGTCCAATGAGCAGTTCTTC | CASYVSGSNEQFF
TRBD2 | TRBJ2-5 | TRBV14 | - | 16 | TGTGCCAGCAGCCAGCTGACTAGCGGGGTAGGAGAGACCCAGTACTTC | CASSQLTSGVGETQYF
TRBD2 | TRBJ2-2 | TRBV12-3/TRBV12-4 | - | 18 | TGTGCCAGCAGTTTAAGGGTTAGCGGGACATCGAACACCGGGGAGCTGTTTTTT | CASSLRVSGTSNTGELFF
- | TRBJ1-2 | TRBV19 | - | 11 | TGTGCCAGTAGTATAACAGGGGGCTACACCTTC | CASSITGGYTF
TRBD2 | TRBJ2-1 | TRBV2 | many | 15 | TGTGCCAGCCCTTCACGACTAGCTAGGTACGATGAGCAGTTCTTC | CASPSRLARYDEQFF
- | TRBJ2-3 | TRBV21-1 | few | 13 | TGTGCCAGGGAGCTAGCGGACACAGATACGCAGTATTTT | CARELADTDTQYF
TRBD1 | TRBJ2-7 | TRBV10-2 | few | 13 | TGCGCCACCGGGGTAGGGGGCCCCTACGAGCAGTACTTC | CATGVGGPYEQYF
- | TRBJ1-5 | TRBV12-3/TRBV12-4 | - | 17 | TGTGCCAGCAGTCTCCGTGGGGGGGGCTATAGCAATCAGCCCCAGCATTTT | CASSLRGGGYSNQPQHF
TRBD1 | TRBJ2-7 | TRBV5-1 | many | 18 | TGCGCCAGCAGCTTGAAGCCGAACGCGGGACAGGGTATCTACGAGCAGTACTTC | CASSLKPNAGQGIYEQYF
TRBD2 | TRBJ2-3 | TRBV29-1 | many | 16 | TGCAGCGTAAAAAACCCCCCGACTAGCATCTCAGATACGCAGTATTTT | CSVKNPPTSISDTQYF
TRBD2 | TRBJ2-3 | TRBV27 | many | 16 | TGTGCCAGCAGTTTATTATTAGCGGGAGGCACAGATACGCAGTATTTT | CASSLLLAGGTDTQYF
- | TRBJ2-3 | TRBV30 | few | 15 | TGTGCCTGGAGCTTGGGCTCAACTAGCACAGATACGCAGTATTTT | CAWSLGSTSTDTQYF
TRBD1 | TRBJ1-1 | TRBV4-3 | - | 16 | TGCGCCAGCAGCCCATTACAGGGGGCCCGGAACACTGAAGCTTTCTTT | CASSPLQGARNTEAFF